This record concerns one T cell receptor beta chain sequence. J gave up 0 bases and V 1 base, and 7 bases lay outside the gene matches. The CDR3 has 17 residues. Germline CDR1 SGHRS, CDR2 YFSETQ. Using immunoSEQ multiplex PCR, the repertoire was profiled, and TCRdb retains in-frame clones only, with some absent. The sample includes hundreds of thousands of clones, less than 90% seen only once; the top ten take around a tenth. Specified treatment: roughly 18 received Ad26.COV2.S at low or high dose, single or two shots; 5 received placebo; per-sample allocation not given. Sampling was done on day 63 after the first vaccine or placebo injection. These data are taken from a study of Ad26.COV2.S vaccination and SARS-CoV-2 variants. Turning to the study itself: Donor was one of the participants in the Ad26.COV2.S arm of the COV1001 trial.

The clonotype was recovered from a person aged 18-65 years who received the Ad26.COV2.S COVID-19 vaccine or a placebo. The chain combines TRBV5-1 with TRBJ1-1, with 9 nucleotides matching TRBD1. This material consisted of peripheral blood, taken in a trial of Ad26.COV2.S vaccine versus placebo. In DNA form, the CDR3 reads TGCGCCAGCAGCTTGTTCCGGGACAGGGACCTGAACACTGAAGCTTTCTTT. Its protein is CASSLFRDRDLNTEAFF.